Each of the 2 T cell receptor beta chains below was sequenced from the same sample in a study of Ad26.COV2.S vaccination and SARS-CoV-2 variants. Documented treatment: roughly 19 received Ad26.COV2.S at low or high dose, single or two shots; about 5 received placebo; per-sample allocation not given. Repertoires come from day 63 after the first vaccine or placebo injection. Clones were read by immunoSEQ multiplex PCR, and TCRdb kept only the in-frame ones, dropping some. The data hold roughly 330,000 clones, with 90% observed a single time. The sample here was peripheral blood, taken in a trial of Ad26.COV2.S vaccine versus placebo. These TCRs come from a person aged 18 to 65 who received the Ad26.COV2.S COVID-19 vaccine or a placebo.

The J gene is TRBJ2-1, the V gene TRBV6-6, with 9 bases lining up with TRBD2. The trim removed 7 bases at V and 0 bases at J, leaving 7 bases unmatched. CDR3 size: 16 residues. Germline V gene data show CDR1 as MNHNY and CDR2 as SVGAGI (reference sequence). CDR3 in DNA: TGTGCCAGCATACTGCGGGGGGGGAGCTCCTACAATGAGCAGTTCTTC. Translating gives CASILRGGSSYNEQFF.

The chain uses TRBV29-1 and TRBJ2-3, with D maybe TRBD2 (5 bases). The CDR3 is made up of 16 amino acids. Germline V gene lookup returns CDR1 SQVTM and CDR2 ANQGSEA. The ends were cut back, 2 bases at V and 6 bases at J, with 21 bases in the middle. The CDR3 DNA reads TGCAGCGTTGAACCTCCAACTAGTTGGGGAGAGGATACGCAGTATTTT. It translates to CSVEPPTSWGEDTQYF.